Listed here are 28 T cell receptor beta chains from one sample, sequenced in a study of blood T cell repertoires in COVID-19. Using immunoSEQ multiplex PCR, the repertoire was profiled, and TCRdb retains in-frame clones only, with some absent. The table records roughly 200,000 clones, approximately 90% of them present only once. Sequenced material: peripheral blood. These receptors originate from a woman aged 40 to 55 who had recovered from COVID-19.

This chain joins TRBV7-8 and TRBJ2-5; D perhaps matches TRBD2 (5 bases). Trimming stripped 4 bases from V and 2 bases from J, with 8 bases between. Per the germline V gene, CDR1 is SGHVS and CDR2 is FQNEAQ. The CDR3 loop spans 13 amino acids. This CDR3 reads CASSSGLQETQYF. The CDR3, as DNA: TGTGCCAGCAGCTCCGGACTGCAAGAGACCCAGTACTTC.

Only one count was recorded for this clone. The CDR3 DNA sequence: TGTGCCACCAGCAGAGATCTGAATAGCGGGAGGGATGCAGATACGCAGTATTTT. It is translated as CATSRDLNSGRDADTQYF. The chain couples TRBV15 to TRBJ2-3, with 11 bases fitting TRBD2. Trimming took 0 bases from V and 4 from J; bases not matched to a gene: 9. CDR3 length: 18 amino acids. The germline V gene has CDR1 LNHNV and CDR2 YYDKDF (reference sequence).

This chain uses TRBV4-1 with TRBJ1-4, with a weak D call TRBD1 (5 bases). This CDR3 contains 15 residues. Germline-derived CDR1 and CDR2 are MGHRA and YSYEKL. The V end was cut by 0 bases, the J end by 7 bases, with 12 bases between. The CDR3 here is CASSQEGLPGEKLFF. CDR3 DNA: TGCGCCAGCAGCCAAGAGGGACTCCCGGGTGAAAAACTGTTTTTT.

This chain uses TRBV7-8 with TRBJ2-7; TRBD2 agrees at 8 bases. Germline-derived CDR1 and CDR2 are SGHVS and FQNEAQ. Germline trimming cut 4 bases from V and 5 bases from J; bases unmatched to any gene: 7. The CDR3 covers 14 residues. The CDR3 here is CASSSSGSMDEQYF. CDR3 sequence (DNA): TGTGCCAGCAGCTCGAGCGGGAGTATGGACGAGCAGTACTTC.

The gene calls are TRBV28 and TRBJ1-5; 9 nucleotides agree with TRBD1. The ends lost 5 bases at V and 6 bases at J; junction bases unmatched: 2. This CDR3 is 13 amino acids long. CDR1 and CDR2 (germline): MDHEN, SYDVKM. CDR3 residues: CASSGDRAQPQHF. In nucleotides, the CDR3 is TGTGCCAGCAGTGGGGACAGGGCTCAGCCCCAGCATTTT.

The chain employs TRBV18 and TRBJ2-3, with a weak D call TRBD2 (6 bases). Germline V gives CDR1 KGHSH, CDR2 LQKENI. This CDR3 is built from 17 residues. V lost 5 bases, J lost 2 bases, and 20 bases lay in between. The CDR3 coding sequence is TGTGCCAGCTCAACACAAACGGGGATAGCGGACACAGATACGCAGTATTTT. Amino acids: CASSTQTGIADTDTQYF.

V is TRBV5-1 and J is TRBJ2-1; 7 bases match TRBD2. Germline V gene sequence: CDR1 SGHRS, CDR2 YFSETQ. This CDR3 is 16 amino acids long. The junction had 14 bases not matched to a gene; V was cut back by 3 bases and J by 8 bases. Written as DNA, the CDR3 is TGCGCCAGCAGCTCGTTGGCCGGGAGGATCCCCCATGAGCAGTTCTTC. Encoded protein: CASSSLAGRIPHEQFF.

The genes are TRBV9 and TRBJ2-1; 10 bases agree with TRBD2. Germline lookup yields CDR1 SGDLS and CDR2 YYNGEE. The CDR3 is 15 residues long. The junction had 5 bases not matched to a gene; V was cut back by 2 bases and J by 6 bases. The DNA for the CDR3 is TGTGCCAGCAGCGTCGGGACTAGCGTAAGCAATGAGCAGTTCTTC. Amino acid sequence: CASSVGTSVSNEQFF.

A few counts support this clone. This sequence joins TRBV25-1 and TRBJ1-1; D possibly corresponds to TRBD1 (6 bases). The CDR3 is 12 amino acids. Trimming cost V 8 bases and J 5 bases, with 12 bases left between them. CDR1 and CDR2 (germline): MGHDK, SYGVNS. Here the CDR3 reads CASLGGRTEAFF. The CDR3 bases are TGTGCCAGCCTCGGGGGGCGGACTGAAGCTTTCTTT.

The chain employs TRBV7-9 and TRBJ2-1, with TRBD2 matching 10 bases. After removal of 3 bases from V and 6 bases from J, the junction contained 8 bases not matched to a gene. Germline V lookup: CDR1 SEHNR, CDR2 FQNEAQ (reference sequence). The CDR3 is made up of 16 amino acids. The CDR3 DNA reads TGTGCCAGCAGCTTTTATGATCGACTAGCGGGCAATGAGCAGTTCTTC. Its protein product is CASSFYDRLAGNEQFF.

This clone was observed a handful of times. This chain links TRBV14 with TRBJ2-7; D is undetermined. CDR3 length: 13 residues. V was pared by 1 base and J by 12 bases, with 16 bases between. Germline V lookup: CDR1 SGHDN, CDR2 FVKESK. CDR3 region: CASSQVRQALMYF. The DNA for the CDR3 is TGTGCCAGCAGCCAAGTCAGGCAGGCTTTAATGTACTTC.

The chain uses TRBV11-3 and TRBJ1-1; possibly TRBD1 for D (5 bases). The CDR3 contains 14 residues. The V gene lost 1 base and the J gene lost 0 bases, with 6 bases spanning the gap. Germline lookup yields CDR1 SGHNT and CDR2 YENEEA. The CDR3 protein is CASSLGGVNTEAFF. The CDR3 nucleotides are TGTGCCAGCAGCTTAGGGGGGGTGAACACTGAAGCTTTCTTT.

The chain links TRBV6-2 or TRBV6-3 to TRBJ1-5; TRBD1 aligns across 9 bases. Germline CDR1 reads MNHEY; CDR2 reads SVGEGT. J was trimmed by 6 bases and V by 4 bases; bases with no gene match: 7. The CDR3 covers 15 residues. In DNA form, the CDR3 reads TGTGCCAGCAGTTCGGGACAGGGTAGTTTTCAGCCCCAGCATTTT. The encoded protein is CASSSGQGSFQPQHF.

The genes are TRBV4-1 and TRBJ2-5; 9 bases agree with TRBD2. CDR1 and CDR2 from the germline V gene are MGHRA and YSYEKL. V trimming: 1 base; J trimming: 5 bases; junction bases outside the gene matches: 5. The CDR3 totals 15 residues. DNA of the CDR3: TGCGCCAGCAGCCAAGGAGGCGGGAGGGCGGAGACCCAGTACTTC. It specifies CASSQGGGRAETQYF.

The J gene is TRBJ1-2, the V gene TRBV27, with D possibly matching TRBD1 (6 bases). Trimming stripped 5 bases from V and 4 bases from J, with 11 bases between. CDR1 is MNHEY and CDR2 is SMNVEV in the germline V gene (reference sequence). CDR3 size: 13 residues. The chain's CDR3 is CASSNGQFYGYTF. DNA for the CDR3: TGTGCCAGCAGTAACGGACAGTTCTATGGCTACACCTTC.

The table lists this clone with a count of one. The genes are TRBV6-1 and TRBJ1-2; 11 nucleotides align to TRBD1. Germline V gene lookup returns CDR1 MNHNS and CDR2 SASEGT. CDR3 length: 17 amino acids. J lost 3 bases, V lost 4 bases, and 10 bases had no gene match. CDR3 sequence reads: CASSAGQGVYKDYGYTF. In DNA, the CDR3 is TGTGCCAGCAGTGCGGGACAGGGGGTTTATAAGGACTATGGCTACACCTTC.

The chain recombines TRBV28 with TRBJ2-7; D uncertain. CDR1 and CDR2 (germline): MDHEN, SYDVKM. V was clipped by 3 bases and J by 3 bases, with 9 bases between them. The CDR3 extends over 13 amino acids. CDR3 sequence reads: CASSFQANYEQYF. CDR3 in DNA: TGTGCCAGCAGTTTTCAGGCGAACTACGAGCAGTACTTC.

The chain uses TRBV30 and TRBJ2-7; no definite D call. The V end lost 0 bases, the J end lost 6 bases, and 12 bases lay between the germline ends. The CDR3 sequence is 13 residues long. CDR1 is GTSNPN, CDR2 SVGIG, per germline (reference sequence). The CDR3 reads CAWSVSINGEQYF. DNA of the CDR3: TGTGCCTGGAGTGTCTCGATAAACGGCGAGCAGTACTTC. The complete variable domain, with remaining parts taken from reference TRBV30 and TRBJ2-7, reads SQTIHQWPATLVQPVGSPLSLECTVEGTSNPNLYWYRQAAGRGLQLLFYSVGIGQISSEVPQNLSASRPQDRQFILSSKKLLLSDSGFYLCAWSVSINGEQYFGPGTRLTVT.

The gene calls are TRBV18 and TRBJ2-5, with 7 bases matching TRBD2. This CDR3 comprises 14 residues. V trimming: 1 base; J trimming: 4 bases; junction bases outside the gene matches: 3. The germline V gene encodes CDR1 KGHSH and CDR2 LQKENI. CDR3 DNA sequence: TGTGCCAGCTCACCACGCCGCGGGGGAGAGACCCAGTACTTC. Residues: CASSPRRGGETQYF. The full variable domain, in which reference TRBV18 and TRBJ2-5 provide the parts outside the CDR3, is NAGVMQNPRHLVRRRGQEARLRCSPMKGHSHVYWYRQLPEEGLKFMVYLQKENIIDESGMPKERFSAEFPKEGPSILRIQQVVRGDSAAYFCASSPRRGGETQYFGPGTRLLVL.

A few counts support this clone. V gene TRBV19 combines with J gene TRBJ1-4; D is unclear. Germline loops: CDR1 LNHDA, CDR2 SQIVND (reference sequence). V was cut by 6 bases and J by 3 bases, with 11 bases left in between. The CDR3 runs 14 residues. The CDR3 sequence is CASSIPDSNEKLFF. DNA for the CDR3: TGTGCCAGTAGCATACCGGACTCTAATGAAAAACTGTTTTTT.

The rearrangement uses TRBV19 and TRBJ1-5; D may be TRBD1 (5 bases). V lost 6 bases, J lost 7 bases, and 13 bases lay in between. The CDR3 is 13 amino acids. Germline V gene lookup returns CDR1 LNHDA and CDR2 SQIVND (reference sequence). CDR3 sequence (DNA): TGTGCCAGTAGGGGGGGGTTATGGCAGCCCCAGCATTTT. Its protein is CASRGGLWQPQHF.

The V gene is TRBV9, the J gene TRBJ1-3; TRBD1 agrees at 12 bases. The J segment lost 0 bases and the V segment lost 3 bases, leaving 7 bases of the junction unmatched. The CDR3 runs 18 residues. The germline V gene has CDR1 SGDLS and CDR2 YYNGEE. The CDR3 DNA follows: TGTGCCAGCAGCGATGGGACAGGGGGCCCCCACTCTGGAAACACCATATATTTT. This translates into CASSDGTGGPHSGNTIYF.

J is TRBJ2-1 and V is TRBV7-3; 8 nucleotides align to TRBD2. Germline CDR1 SGHTA, CDR2 FQGTGA. Trimming took 5 bases from V and 2 from J; bases not matched to a gene: 2. This CDR3 spans 14 amino acids. The CDR3 region has the DNA TGTGCCAGCAGCCCCGGGGGGGCCTACAATGAGCAGTTCTTC. It specifies CASSPGGAYNEQFF.

The chain recombines TRBV5-1 with TRBJ2-7; TRBD1 matches 9 bases. Unmatched junction bases numbered 14, after V lost 4 bases and J lost 9 bases. The CDR3 has 15 amino acids. CDR1 is SGHRS and CDR2 is YFSETQ in the germline V gene. In DNA form, the CDR3 reads TGCGCCAGCAGCCCAGTATTGGGTGAGGGACAGGGGCAGTACTTC. Translation gives CASSPVLGEGQGQYF.

The chain recombines TRBV5-1 with TRBJ2-5, with D possibly being TRBD1 (6 bases). This CDR3 contains 14 residues. Trimming removed 4 bases at V and 2 bases at J, with 12 bases between. Germline V gene data show CDR1 as SGHRS and CDR2 as YFSETQ. Written as DNA, the CDR3 is TGCGCCAGCAGCCAAGGACAGCTTCAAGAGACCCAGTACTTC. Its translation: CASSQGQLQETQYF.

The rearrangement joins TRBV15 to TRBJ2-2; 8 bases map to TRBD1. V shed 1 base and J 7 bases; nucleotides not matched to a gene: 5. Germline CDR1 and CDR2: LNHNV and YYDKDF (reference sequence). CDR3 length equals 15 residues. The DNA of the CDR3 is TGTGCCACCAGCAGAGGGCAGGGGGCCTACGGGGAGCTGTTTTTT. Translated: CATSRGQGAYGELFF.

The rearrangement links TRBV7-2 to TRBJ2-7; TRBD2 matches 7 bases. Germline V gives CDR1 SGHTA, CDR2 FQGNSA. V lost 4 bases to trimming and J lost 3 bases; unmatched junction nucleotides: 3. The CDR3 totals 13 residues. The CDR3: CASSSGLVYEQYF. DNA for the CDR3: TGTGCCAGCAGCTCCGGACTAGTCTACGAGCAGTACTTC.

CDR3 DNA: TGTGCCAGCAATACACCCGGCGGGCGCCTCTACGAGCAGTACTTC. This sequence encodes CASNTPGGRLYEQYF. The V call is TRBV28, the J call TRBJ2-7, with a tentative D call TRBD2 (5 bases). The CDR3 contains 15 residues. Trimming left V 7 bases short and J 3 bases short, with 19 bases between. CDR1 and CDR2 from the germline V gene are MDHEN and SYDVKM.